The clone carrying this T cell receptor beta chain was counted once. Its antigen is undetermined. This sample was included in a study of blood T cells in healthy people across ages. V was clipped by 4 bases and J by 3 bases, with 11 bases between them. CDR3 length: 14 residues. The germline CDR1 and CDR2 sequences are SGHRS and YFSETQ. Findings and limits, study-wide: Long-lived donors had more naive CD4+ cells and higher diversity than aged donors. Nothing was known about donor CMV status, and this possibly confounded expanded clonotype changes. What prevented conclusive comparison of naive and antigen-experienced cells was that PBMCs were unsorted.

Together with a sample-barcoded 5' primer, a J-beta primer mix was included in a second PCR lasting about 6 to 11 cycles. A single record per CDR3 protein comes from TCRdb applying MiXCR to the 5' RACE reads. The sample has 1.2 million to 1.5 million distinct CDR3 sequences; 45% to 70% are singletons. The source is a man aged 18 to 30 in good health. This rearrangement joins TRBV5-1 to TRBJ1-5; D gene uncertain. Source material: blood. This chain's CDR3 is CASSRDGPNQPQHF. In DNA form, the CDR3 reads TGCGCCAGCAGCCGAGACGGACCCAATCAGCCCCAGCATTTT.